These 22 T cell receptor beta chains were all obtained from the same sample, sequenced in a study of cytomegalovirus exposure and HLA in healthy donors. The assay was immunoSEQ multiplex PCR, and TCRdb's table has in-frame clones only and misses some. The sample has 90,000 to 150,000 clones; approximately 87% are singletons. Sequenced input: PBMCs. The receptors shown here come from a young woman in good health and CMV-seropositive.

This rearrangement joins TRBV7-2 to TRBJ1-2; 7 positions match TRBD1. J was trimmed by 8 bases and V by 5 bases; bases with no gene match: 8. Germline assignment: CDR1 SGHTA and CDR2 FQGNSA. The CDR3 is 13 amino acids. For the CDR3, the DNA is TGTGCCAGCAGCGACAGGGCTTGGGACGGCTACACCTTC. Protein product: CASSDRAWDGYTF.

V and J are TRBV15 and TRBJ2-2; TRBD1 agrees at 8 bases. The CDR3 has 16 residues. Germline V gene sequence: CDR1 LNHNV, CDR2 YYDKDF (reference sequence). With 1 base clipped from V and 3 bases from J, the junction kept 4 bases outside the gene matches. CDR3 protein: CATSRGQGAYTGELFF. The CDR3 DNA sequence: TGTGCCACCAGCAGAGGGCAGGGGGCGTACACCGGGGAGCTGTTTTTT.

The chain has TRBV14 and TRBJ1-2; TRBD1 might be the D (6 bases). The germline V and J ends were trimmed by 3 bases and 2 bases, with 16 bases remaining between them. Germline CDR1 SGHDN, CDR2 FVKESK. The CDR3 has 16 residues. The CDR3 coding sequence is TGTGCCAGCAGCCAGGGTACAGGGCTAACCAACTATGGCTACACCTTC. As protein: CASSQGTGLTNYGYTF.

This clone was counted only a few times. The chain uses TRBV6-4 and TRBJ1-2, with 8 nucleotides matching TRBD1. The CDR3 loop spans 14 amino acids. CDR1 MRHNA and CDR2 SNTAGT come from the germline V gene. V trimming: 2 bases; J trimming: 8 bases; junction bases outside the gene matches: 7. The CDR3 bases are TGTGCCAGCAGTGACAGACAGGGGACTAAGGGCTACACCTTC. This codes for CASSDRQGTKGYTF.

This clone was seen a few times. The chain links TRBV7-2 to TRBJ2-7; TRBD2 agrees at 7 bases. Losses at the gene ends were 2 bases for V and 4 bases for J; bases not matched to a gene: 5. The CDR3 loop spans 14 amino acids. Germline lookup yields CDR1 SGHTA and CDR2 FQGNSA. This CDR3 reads CASSLLSGGYEQYF. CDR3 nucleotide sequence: TGTGCCAGCAGCTTACTTTCGGGGGGTTACGAGCAGTACTTC.

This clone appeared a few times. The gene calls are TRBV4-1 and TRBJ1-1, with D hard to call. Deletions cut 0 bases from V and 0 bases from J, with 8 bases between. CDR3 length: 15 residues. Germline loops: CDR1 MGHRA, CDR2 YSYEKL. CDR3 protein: CASSQEKEMNTEAFF. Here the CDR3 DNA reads TGCGCCAGCAGCCAAGAGAAGGAGATGAACACTGAAGCTTTCTTT.

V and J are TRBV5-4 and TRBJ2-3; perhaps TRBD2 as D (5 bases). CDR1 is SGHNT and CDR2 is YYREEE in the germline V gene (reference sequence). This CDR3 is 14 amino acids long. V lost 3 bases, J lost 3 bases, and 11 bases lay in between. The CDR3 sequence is CASSSGLFTDTQYF. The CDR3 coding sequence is TGTGCCAGCAGCTCCGGACTCTTTACAGATACGCAGTATTTT.

The CDR3: CASSIDTGSSEQYF. CDR3 bases: TGTGCCAGTAGTATAGATACAGGGTCGAGCGAGCAGTACTTC. The rearrangement joins TRBV19 to TRBJ2-7; a possible D gene is TRBD1 (6 bases). This CDR3 region has 14 residues. In germline, CDR1 is LNHDA, CDR2 SQIVND (reference sequence). V was pared by 0 bases and J by 6 bases, with 12 bases between. The variable domain in full, completed from reference TRBV19 and TRBJ2-7, reads DGGITQSPKYLFRKEGQNVTLSCEQNLNHDAMYWYRQDPGQGLRLIYYSQIVNDFQKGDIAEGYSVSREKKESFPLTVTSAQKNPTAFYLCASSIDTGSSEQYFGPGTRLTVT.

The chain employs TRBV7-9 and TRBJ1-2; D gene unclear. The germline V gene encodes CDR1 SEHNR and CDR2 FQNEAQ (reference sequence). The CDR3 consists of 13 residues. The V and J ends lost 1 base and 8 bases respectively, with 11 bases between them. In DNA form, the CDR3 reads TGTGCCAGCAGCTTAGGAGGGTCGAGCGGCTACACCTTC. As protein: CASSLGGSSGYTF. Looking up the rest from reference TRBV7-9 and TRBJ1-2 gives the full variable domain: DTGVSQNPRHKITKRGQNVTFRCDPISEHNRLYWYRQTLGQGPEFLTYFQNEAQLEKSRLLSDRFSAERPKGSFSTLEIQRTEQGDSAMYLCASSLGGSSGYTFGSGTRLTVV.

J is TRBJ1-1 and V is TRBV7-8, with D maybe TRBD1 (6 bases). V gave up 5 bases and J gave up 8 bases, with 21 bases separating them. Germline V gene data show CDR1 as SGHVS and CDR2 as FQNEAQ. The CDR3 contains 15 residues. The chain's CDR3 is CASSPPTGDPAEAFF. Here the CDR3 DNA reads TGTGCCAGCAGCCCACCGACAGGAGACCCTGCGGAAGCTTTCTTT.

The CDR3: CATKAGGLSGNTIYF. The CDR3 coding sequence is TGTGCCACCAAAGCCGGAGGGCTTTCTGGAAACACCATATATTTT. The V and J genes are TRBV15 and TRBJ1-3; D is undetermined. Trimming cost V 7 bases and J 1 base, with 14 bases left between them. Germline-derived CDR1 and CDR2 are LNHNV and YYDKDF (reference sequence). This CDR3 contains 15 residues.

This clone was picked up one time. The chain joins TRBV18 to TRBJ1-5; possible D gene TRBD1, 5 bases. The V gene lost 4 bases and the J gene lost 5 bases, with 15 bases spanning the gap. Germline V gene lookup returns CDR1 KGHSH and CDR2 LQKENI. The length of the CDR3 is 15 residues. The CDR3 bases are TGTGCCAGCTCACGGGGGACGCCGGGGGATCAGCCCCAGCATTTT. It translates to CASSRGTPGDQPQHF.

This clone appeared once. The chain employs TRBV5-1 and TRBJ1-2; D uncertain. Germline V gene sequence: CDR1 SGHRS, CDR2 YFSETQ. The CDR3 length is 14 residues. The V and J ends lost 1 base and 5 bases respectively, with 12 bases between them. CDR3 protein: CASSLSGREYGYTF. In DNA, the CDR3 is TGCGCCAGCAGCTTGTCGGGAAGGGAATATGGCTACACCTTC.

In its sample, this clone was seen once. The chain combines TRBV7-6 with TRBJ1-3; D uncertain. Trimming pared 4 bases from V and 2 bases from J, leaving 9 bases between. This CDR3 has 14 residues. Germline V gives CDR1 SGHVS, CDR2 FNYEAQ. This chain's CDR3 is CASSSRVTGNTIYF. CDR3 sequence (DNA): TGTGCCAGCAGCTCGAGGGTAACTGGAAACACCATATATTTT.

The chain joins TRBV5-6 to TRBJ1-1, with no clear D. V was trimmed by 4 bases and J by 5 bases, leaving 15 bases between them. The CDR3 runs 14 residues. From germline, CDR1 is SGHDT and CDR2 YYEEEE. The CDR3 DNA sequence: TGTGCCAGCAGCCCGGAGGTTGAGGGTACTGAAGCTTTCTTT. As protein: CASSPEVEGTEAFF.

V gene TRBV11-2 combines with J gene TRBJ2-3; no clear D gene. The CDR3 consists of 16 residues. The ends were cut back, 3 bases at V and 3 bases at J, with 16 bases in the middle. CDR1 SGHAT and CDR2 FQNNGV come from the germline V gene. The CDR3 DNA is TGTGCCAGCAGCTTTGGAGACGCGGCCGGGACAGATACGCAGTATTTT. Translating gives CASSFGDAAGTDTQYF. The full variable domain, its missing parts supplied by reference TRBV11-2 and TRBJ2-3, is EAGVAQSPRYKIIEKRQSVAFWCNPISGHATLYWYQQILGQGPKLLIQFQNNGVVDDSQLPKDRFSAERLKGVDSTLKIQPAKLEDSAVYLCASSFGDAAGTDTQYFGPGTRLTVL.

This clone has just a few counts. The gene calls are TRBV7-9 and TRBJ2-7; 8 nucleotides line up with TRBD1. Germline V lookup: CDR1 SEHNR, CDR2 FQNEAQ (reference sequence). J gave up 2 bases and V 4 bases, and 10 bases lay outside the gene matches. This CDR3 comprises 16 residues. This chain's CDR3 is CASSSEIGQGPYEQYF. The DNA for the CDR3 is TGTGCCAGCAGCTCAGAGATCGGACAGGGACCCTACGAGCAGTACTTC.

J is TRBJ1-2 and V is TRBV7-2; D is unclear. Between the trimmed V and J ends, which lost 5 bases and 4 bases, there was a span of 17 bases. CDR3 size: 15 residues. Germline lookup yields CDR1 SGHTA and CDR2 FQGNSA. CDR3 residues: CASSQAASSLYGYTF. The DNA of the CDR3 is TGTGCCAGCAGCCAGGCCGCGTCGTCCCTCTATGGCTACACCTTC.

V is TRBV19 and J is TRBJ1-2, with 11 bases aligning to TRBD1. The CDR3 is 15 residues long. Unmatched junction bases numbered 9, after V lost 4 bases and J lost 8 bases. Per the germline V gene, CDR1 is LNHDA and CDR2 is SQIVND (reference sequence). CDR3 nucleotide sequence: TGTGCCAGTAGTAGCCCGGACAGGGGGCTTTGGGGCTACACCTTC. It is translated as CASSSPDRGLWGYTF. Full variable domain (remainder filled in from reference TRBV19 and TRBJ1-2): DGGITQSPKYLFRKEGQNVTLSCEQNLNHDAMYWYRQDPGQGLRLIYYSQIVNDFQKGDIAEGYSVSREKKESFPLTVTSAQKNPTAFYLCASSSPDRGLWGYTFGSGTRLTVV.

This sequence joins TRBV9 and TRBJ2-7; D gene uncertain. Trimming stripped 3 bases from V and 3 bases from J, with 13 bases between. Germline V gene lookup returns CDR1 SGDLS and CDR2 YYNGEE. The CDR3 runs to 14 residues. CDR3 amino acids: CASSADSSGYEQYF. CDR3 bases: TGTGCCAGCAGCGCCGACTCCTCGGGCTACGAGCAGTACTTC.

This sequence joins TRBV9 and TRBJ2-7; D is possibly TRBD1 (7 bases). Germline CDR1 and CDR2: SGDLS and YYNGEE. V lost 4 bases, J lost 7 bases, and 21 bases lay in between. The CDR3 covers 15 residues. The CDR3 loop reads CASSPQAGGFREQYF. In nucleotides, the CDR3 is TGTGCCAGCAGCCCTCAGGCAGGGGGGTTCAGGGAGCAGTACTTC.

CDR3: CASSLVRGQANEKLFF. In nucleotides, the CDR3 is TGTGCCAGCAGTTTGGTCAGGGGGCAGGCTAATGAAAAACTGTTTTTT. The chain links TRBV28 to TRBJ1-4; 8 bases line up with TRBD1. CDR1 and CDR2 from the germline V gene are MDHEN and SYDVKM. J was trimmed by 3 bases and V by 3 bases; bases with no gene match: 6. The CDR3 has 16 residues. Combining the CDR3 with reference TRBV28 and TRBJ1-4 gives the whole variable domain DVKVTQSSRYLVKRTGEKVFLECVQDMDHENMFWYRQDPGLGLRLIYFSYDVKMKEKGDIPEGYSVSREKKERFSLILESASTNQTSMYLCASSLVRGQANEKLFFGSGTQLSVL.